This T cell receptor (beta chain) was sequenced during a study of shared T cell receptors in the human thymus (dated by TCRdb to 2020 to 2023). For context, the study as a whole: The study examined how the human thymus generates shared, self-reactive T-cell receptor alpha chains.

Concerning this clone: Its recognized antigen is unknown. Nothing much larger sits one base from this clone, and base qualities are not available.

Reading from cysteine to phenylalanine, the CDR3 counts 15 amino acids. Of all the DNA, just the CDR3 is kept, 45 bases in frame from base 1. Trimming accounts for 2 bases at V and 5 bases at J, while the number of junction bases matched to no gene is 8. The germline V gene (reference sequence) supplies CDR1 MNHNY and CDR2 SVGAGI. The library was obtained by the immunoSEQ multiplex PCR assay. The clones in this table, taken by TCRdb from immuneACCESS, are in-frame only. Not every clone is retained; where verified, under half of the shortfall comes from an unresolved V gene, and the cause of the rest is unknown. For this sample the table gives 500,000 to 850,000 clones, of which about 87% were detected only once. The top ten clones comprise over 0.008% of the sample. This same sample was also taken into another study, of human thymus T cells. The second investigation adds: The donors were immunologically healthy infants in Finland who had open corrective cardiac surgery for congenital heart defects. Thymus tissue was obtained as surgical resects removed during corrective cardiac surgery. V and J gene segment usage appeared biased in both thymic and peripheral blood repertoires. According to the related research, thymic TCR repertoires were highly overlapping among unrelated individuals. The study described the TCR alpha and beta repertoires in under 10 infant thymus samples and a few matching peripheral blood samples. Donor ages ranging from about 7 to 250 days were recorded, and a handful of male and a couple of female infants were included in the cohort. After being mechanically released from the tissue, thymocytes were kept at -70 degrees C in pellets of about 8.5-34 million cells. Genomic DNA was extracted from frozen cell pellets with a QIAsymphony instrument. The immunoSEQ multiplex PCR assay was used to amplify the TCRB and TCRAD loci from a standardized amount of quality-controlled genomic DNA. The amplicons covered the V(D)J region and were long enough to include the CDR3 and to identify the V and J genes. Through the commercial immunoSEQ service, the amplicons were sequenced on an Illumina platform. Corrections for primer bias and sequencing errors followed previously described methods, while TCRAD and TCRB definitions were based on the IMGT database. The repertoires were analysed using immunoSEQ Analyzer 3.0 and VDJTools for basic statistics, V/J segment usage, diversity estimates, rarefaction and pairwise overlap. Diversity was estimated using the Chao1, ChaoE, Efron-Thisted, Shannon and inverse Simpson indices, and was also estimated on datasets down-sampled to the size of the smallest sample. Repertoire overlap was assessed by strict matching of CDR3 nucleotide sequence, V gene and J gene, and clustering was done by Jaccard-based multidimensional scaling. On average, thymus samples gave 800,000 or so unique TCRB clonotypes, whereas blood samples gave roughly 84,000.

The clonotype was recovered from a boy under three years old with a congenital heart defect. Donor details come from another sample of the same person, matched by shared clones. Sequencing was done on a sample of thymocytes. Recombination linked TRBV6-6 to TRBJ1-1, and 7 junctional nucleotides match TRBD1. The CDR3 is CASSYEQGSGTEAFF. The bases are TGTGCCAGCAGTTACGAACAGGGGTCCGGGACTGAAGCTTTCTTT.